Below are 13 T cell receptor beta chains sequenced from a single sample in a study of cytomegalovirus exposure and HLA in healthy donors. Amplification used 60 Vbeta primers and 13 Jbeta primers. Sequenced by immunoSEQ multiplex PCR; TCRdb stores in-frame clones only, minus some. The repertoire has about 130,000 clones, roughly 84% of them found once; the top ten carry just under 3%. The sequenced sample consisted of PBMCs. The source of these receptors is a woman aged 18-30 years in good health and CMV-seropositive.

The V gene is TRBV15, the J gene TRBJ2-5; D unclear. CDR1 LNHNV and CDR2 YYDKDF come from the germline V gene (reference sequence). Between the trimmed V and J ends, which lost 3 bases and 5 bases, there was a span of 16 bases. The CDR3 sequence is 15 residues long. DNA for the CDR3: TGTGCCACCAGCAGGACCTATAGTGACTGGGAGACCCAGTACTTC. As protein: CATSRTYSDWETQYF. The whole variable domain, remainder taken from reference TRBV15 and TRBJ2-5, is DAMVIQNPRYQVTQFGKPVTLSCSQTLNHNVMYWYQQKSSQAPKLLFHYYDKDFNNEADTPDNFQSRRPNTSFCFLDIRSPGLGDTAMYLCATSRTYSDWETQYFGPGTRLLVL.

The chain joins TRBV5-6 to TRBJ2-3, with 8 bases identical to TRBD2. V lost 7 bases to trimming and J lost 4 bases; unmatched junction nucleotides: 11. The CDR3 has 15 residues. CDR1 SGHDT and CDR2 YYEEEE come from the germline V gene. The CDR3, as DNA: TGTGCCAGCGGCGAAGCCGGGGGGGCTTCAGATACGCAGTATTTT. Protein product: CASGEAGGASDTQYF.

The CDR3 loop reads CASSPDSGSGNTIYF. The CDR3 coding sequence is TGTGCCAGCAGCCCGGACAGCGGCTCTGGAAACACCATATATTTT. The chain is built from TRBV5-5 and TRBJ1-3; D possibly corresponds to TRBD1 (6 bases). The germline gives CDR1 SGHKS, CDR2 YYEKEE (reference sequence). The CDR3 runs 15 residues. The V end lost 4 bases, the J end lost 0 bases, and 11 bases lay between the germline ends.

The chain combines TRBV4-1 with TRBJ2-3, with 8 bases lining up with TRBD2. V lost 6 bases, J lost 3 bases, and 14 bases stayed unmatched. The CDR3 totals 17 residues. The V gene's germline CDR1 is MGHRA and CDR2 YSYEKL. The CDR3 loop reads CASRRVGTRGGTDTQYF. The DNA for the CDR3 is TGCGCCAGCAGGCGGGTGGGGACTAGAGGGGGGACAGATACGCAGTATTTT.

The gene calls are TRBV5-4 and TRBJ2-5, with 10 bases that match TRBD2. J gave up 5 bases and V 4 bases, and 20 bases lay outside the gene matches. Per germline, CDR1 SGHNT and CDR2 YYREEE (reference sequence). CDR3 size: 19 residues. CDR3 sequence: CASSPFGIAGGGGGETQYF. CDR3 bases: TGTGCCAGCAGCCCCTTCGGAATAGCGGGGGGCGGAGGGGGCGAGACCCAGTACTTC. Filled out from reference TRBV5-4 and TRBJ2-5, the complete variable domain reads ETGVTQSPTHLIKTRGQQVTLRCSSQSGHNTVSWYQQALGQGPQFIFQYYREEENGRGNFPPRFSGLQFPNYSSELNVNALELDDSALYLCASSPFGIAGGGGGETQYFGPGTRLLVL.

This chain links TRBV11-2 with TRBJ2-2; unclear D gene. The CDR3 totals 14 residues. Between the trimmed V and J ends, which lost 5 bases and 4 bases, there was a span of 11 bases. Germline V gene lookup returns CDR1 SGHAT and CDR2 FQNNGV. CDR3 in DNA: TGTGCCAGCAGCCAACGGGTTAGCACCGGGGAGCTGTTTTTT. Amino acid sequence: CASSQRVSTGELFF.

The chain recombines TRBV6-6 with TRBJ1-3, with D tentatively TRBD1 (6 bases). Trimming cost V 1 base and J 4 bases, with 14 bases left between them. CDR3 length: 16 residues. CDR1 is MNHNY and CDR2 is SVGAGI in the germline V gene (reference sequence). CDR3 residues: CASSYWEGGPGNTIYF. CDR3 sequence (DNA): TGTGCCAGCAGTTACTGGGAGGGGGGGCCGGGAAACACCATATATTTT.

The CDR3 DNA is TGTGCCAGCAGCCCCCGGGACATGAATAATGAAAAACTGTTTTTT. Amino acid sequence: CASSPRDMNNEKLFF. The chain has TRBV11-2 and TRBJ1-4; TRBD1 might be the D (6 bases). This CDR3 region has 15 residues. The V gene's germline CDR1 is SGHAT and CDR2 FQNNGV. Deletions cut 5 bases from V and 4 bases from J, with 14 bases between.

This chain connects TRBV6-5 to TRBJ2-7; 9 bases are shared with TRBD1. The trim removed 5 bases at V and 7 bases at J, leaving 6 bases unmatched. Germline CDR1 and CDR2: MNHEY and SVGAGI. CDR3 length: 13 amino acids. The chain's CDR3 is CASSGQGMGEQYF. The CDR3 nucleotides are TGTGCCAGCAGTGGACAGGGGATGGGGGAGCAGTACTTC.

The chain's CDR3 is CASSDHGQGAGNEQFF. In nucleotides, the CDR3 is TGTGCCAGCAGCGATCACGGACAGGGGGCTGGGAATGAGCAGTTCTTC. The chain links TRBV11-2 to TRBJ2-1; 11 nucleotides line up with TRBD1. The CDR3 length is 16 residues. CDR1 and CDR2 (germline): SGHAT, FQNNGV. V shed 5 bases and J 7 bases; nucleotides not matched to a gene: 10.

The V and J genes are TRBV6-1 and TRBJ1-2, with 9 bases fitting TRBD1. The CDR3 has 12 residues. V dropped 8 bases and J dropped 7; count of bases not matched to a gene: 5. CDR1 and CDR2 from the germline V gene are MNHNS and SASEGT. CDR3 amino acids: CASLTGGSGYTF. The CDR3 DNA reads as TGTGCCAGCCTGACAGGGGGGAGTGGCTACACCTTC.

The chain is built from TRBV7-7 and TRBJ1-4, with 8 bases aligning to TRBD1. J lost 7 bases, V lost 6 bases, and 13 bases had no gene match. The CDR3 runs to 16 residues. CDR1 and CDR2 from the germline V gene are SSHAT and FNYEAQ (reference sequence). The CDR3 region has the DNA TGTGCCAGCAGTGAAGCTACCGAGACAGGGGCTGAAAAACTGTTTTTT. The encoded protein is CASSEATETGAEKLFF.

The chain has TRBV7-2 and TRBJ1-2; 7 bases are shared with TRBD1. Germline V gives CDR1 SGHTA, CDR2 FQGNSA. The CDR3 is 14 residues long. With V trimmed by 5 bases and J by 4 bases, 7 bases remained unmatched. This chain's CDR3 is CASSPAGTVYGYTF. Written as DNA, the CDR3 is TGTGCCAGCAGCCCCGCCGGGACAGTCTATGGCTACACCTTC.